This TCR beta chain was identified during a study of shared clonotypes between healthy human individuals. The study, taken as a whole, reports: Lower generation probabilities were found for non-shared clonotypes than for those shared by all four donors.

The germline V and J ends were trimmed by 2 bases and 6 bases, with 11 bases remaining between them. CDR3 length: 13 residues. Germline V gene sequence: CDR1 KGHSH, CDR2 LQKENI. Method: immunoSEQ multiplex PCR; TCRdb's copy keeps in-frame clones and lacks some. The sample holds some 2,500,000 clones, 80% to 95% seen once. This clone appeared a single time. No antigen is known for it. The sequence derives from a man aged 18 to 35 in good health. Some clones in this sample may be carry-over from other donors' samples. The sequencing sample was made of naive CD4+ T cells from PBMCs. Subset in this sample: CD45RA+ positively selected. The V and J genes are TRBV18 and TRBJ2-7; D possibly corresponds to TRBD1 (5 bases). The CDR3 region is CASSPYTGVEQYF. The CDR3 coding sequence is TGTGCCAGCTCACCATATACAGGAGTCGAGCAGTACTTC.